This T cell receptor beta chain was profiled in a study of T cells in Graves' hyperthyroidism and ophthalmopathy. Looking at the study overall: Peripheral blood was collected at initial diagnosis, before any treatment.

Notes on this clonotype: What it binds is unknown.

TCR beta CDR3 regions were amplified from RNA transcripts. First-round RT-PCR of the TCR CDR3 relied on the HTBI primer set. TCRdb called the multiplex PCR reads again in MiXCR, with one record for every CDR3 protein. The sample lists about 350,000 distinct CDR3 sequences; about a sixth were seen once. The CDR3 loop spans 14 amino acids. V lost 4 bases, J lost 6 bases, and 15 bases lay in between. Germline assignment: CDR1 SGHAT and CDR2 FQNNGV. Study-level points and caveats: A median about 6.5 months before onset, the model predicted ophthalmopathy.

Source material: blood. This sequence originates from a woman in her 30s with Graves' hyperthyroidism that later progressed to Graves' ophthalmopathy. This chain links TRBV11-2 with TRBJ2-5; D ambiguous. For the CDR3, the DNA is TGTGCCAGCAGCTCGACCGGCTTTAGAAAGACCCAGTACTTC. Translated, it gives CASSSTGFRKTQYF.